This T cell receptor beta chain derives from a study of Ad26.COV2.S vaccination and SARS-CoV-2 variants. Background on the study: The study gave Ad26.COV2.S intramuscularly, once or twice 56 days apart. Study results and caveats: There was a possibility that the TCR breadth and depth analyses underestimated total T cell responses.

V lost 3 bases and J 2 bases, leaving 10 bases between the germline ends. Germline CDR1 is KGHSH and CDR2 is LQKENI. This CDR3 region has 14 residues. Treatment described: about 20 received Ad26.COV2.S at low or high dose, single or two shots; 5 received placebo; per-sample allocation not given. The samples date from day 63 after the first vaccine or placebo injection. The donor was a Boston adult aged 18-55 years. Expressing Wuhan-strain SARS-CoV-2 spike, an Ad26 vector served as the vaccine. As concerns this clone: Its antigen is unknown.

Repertoires were generated with immunoSEQ multiplex PCR, while TCRdb's copy carries only in-frame clones and drops some. The table has around 300,000 clones, about 90% seen once. Sequenced here: peripheral blood, sampled in a trial of Ad26.COV2.S vaccine versus placebo. The chain joins TRBV18 to TRBJ1-2; a possible D gene is TRBD1 (6 bases). The TCR originated in a person aged 18-60 years who received the Ad26.COV2.S COVID-19 vaccine or a placebo. CDR3 bases: TGTGCCAGCTCACCTGAGGGGGGCAACTATGGCTACACCTTC. Protein product: CASSPEGGNYGYTF.